Presented here are 20 T cell receptor beta chains from one specimen sequenced in a study of OX40 agonist ivuxolimab in advanced cancers. Assay: immunoSEQ multiplex PCR; the TCRdb copy retains only in-frame clones and omits some. The profile shows 3,100 or so clones, roughly 79% of them singletons. Sequencing used CD4+ or CD8+ T cells sorted from blood, obtained in a trial of the OX40 agonist ivuxolimab. The receptors were sampled from an adult with an advanced solid tumor such as melanoma, head and neck, liver or kidney cancer.

V gene TRBV30 combines with J gene TRBJ1-2; perhaps TRBD1 as D (6 bases). This CDR3 comprises 13 residues. The V gene's germline CDR1 is GTSNPN and CDR2 SVGIG (reference sequence). The V and J ends lost 0 bases and 6 bases respectively, with 11 bases between them. CDR3 DNA sequence: TGTGCCTGGAGTGTAATGACAGGCGATGGCTACACCTTC. It specifies CAWSVMTGDGYTF.

The rearrangement joins TRBV4-1 to TRBJ2-3; D is unresolved. CDR3 length equals 18 residues. Germline CDR1 MGHRA, CDR2 YSYEKL. V shed 0 bases and J shed 0 bases, with 16 bases lying between them. The CDR3 sequence: CASSQEVDSDFSTDTQYF. In DNA, the CDR3 is TGCGCCAGCAGCCAAGAGGTGGATAGTGACTTTAGCACAGATACGCAGTATTTT.

V usage is TRBV28 and J usage is TRBJ1-2; 7 bases match TRBD1. The length of the CDR3 is 14 residues. The ends lost 7 bases at V and 7 bases at J; junction bases unmatched: 12. Per germline, CDR1 MDHEN and CDR2 SYDVKM. CDR3 sequence reads: CASTLQDRDGGYTF. CDR3 DNA sequence: TGTGCCAGCACCTTACAAGACAGGGATGGTGGCTACACCTTC.

This clone was counted only a few times. The chain joins TRBV11-2 to TRBJ2-1, with D hard to call. The V and J ends lost 1 base and 11 bases respectively, with 9 bases between them. This CDR3 comprises 12 residues. CDR1 is SGHAT, CDR2 FQNNGV, per germline. This CDR3 reads CASSLVADQQFF. DNA of the CDR3: TGTGCCAGCAGCTTAGTAGCCGACCAGCAGTTCTTC.

The table lists this clone with a few counts. The chain combines TRBV4-2 with TRBJ1-1; 9 bases are shared with TRBD1. From germline, CDR1 is LGHNA and CDR2 YNFKEQ. There are 15 residues in the CDR3. J lost 4 bases, V lost 0 bases, and 3 bases had no gene match. The CDR3 nucleotides read TGTGCCAGCAGCCAAGAACAGGGGGCTTCCACTGAAGCTTTCTTT. Translated, it gives CASSQEQGASTEAFF.

This clone was seen just once. One end of the junction does not line up with germline, which may come from a read error. The chain couples TRBV19 to TRBJ2-1, with 11 bases identical to TRBD2. CDR3 length: 16 amino acids. The germline gives CDR1 LNHDA, CDR2 SQIVND (reference sequence). CDR3 sequence: CTSRQIAGGSYNEQFF. The CDR3, as DNA: TGTACCAGTAGACAAATAGCGGGAGGGTCCTACAATGAGCAGTTCTTC.

This sequence joins TRBV6-5 and TRBJ1-5; no clear D. This CDR3 region has 15 residues. CDR1 MNHEY and CDR2 SVGAGI come from the germline V gene. The V gene lost 0 bases and the J gene lost 4 bases, with 10 bases spanning the gap. DNA for the CDR3: TGTGCCAGCAGTTACTCGAAGGCAGCAAATCAGCCCCAGCATTTT. This encodes CASSYSKAANQPQHF.

This CDR3 reads CASSGSGELFF. CDR3 nucleotide sequence: TGTGCCAGCAGTGGGTCCGGGGAGCTGTTTTTT. J is TRBJ2-2 and V is TRBV2, with no clear D. Per the germline V gene, CDR1 is SNHLY and CDR2 is FYNNEI. This CDR3 has 11 residues. Trimming removed 4 bases from V and 6 bases from J, with 3 bases in between.

The table lists this clone with a few counts. This sequence joins TRBV9 and TRBJ1-5; D remains unclear. Germline-derived CDR1 and CDR2 are SGDLS and YYNGEE. The CDR3 has 16 residues. V lost 3 bases and J lost 3, with 16 bases in between. CDR3 DNA: TGTGCCAGCAGCGCCGATGGAGGTCCTCCCAATCAGCCCCAGCATTTT. It specifies CASSADGGPPNQPQHF.

The chain links TRBV6-6 to TRBJ1-1; 8 positions match TRBD1. This CDR3 spans 14 amino acids. With V trimmed by 4 bases and J by 4 bases, 5 bases remained unmatched. Germline loops: CDR1 MNHNY, CDR2 SVGAGI (reference sequence). CDR3 nucleotides: TGTGCCAGCAGTTTTCCCGGACAGGGCACTGAAGCTTTCTTT. Protein product: CASSFPGQGTEAFF.

By sample fraction, this clone is medium-sized (0.01 to 0.1%). The J gene is TRBJ2-7, the V gene TRBV7-9, with 8 bases that match TRBD1. Germline V gives CDR1 SEHNR, CDR2 FQNEAQ (reference sequence). The ends lost 5 bases at V and 6 bases at J; junction bases unmatched: 3. This CDR3 region has 12 residues. CDR3 coding DNA: TGTGCCAGCAGCCAGACAGGGGTCGAGCAGTACTTC. This encodes CASSQTGVEQYF.

J is TRBJ2-3 and V is TRBV6-6; D possibly corresponds to TRBD2 (6 bases). The germline V gene encodes CDR1 MNHNY and CDR2 SVGAGI (reference sequence). The V and J ends lost 0 bases and 5 bases respectively, with 9 bases between them. This CDR3 contains 14 residues. DNA of the CDR3: TGTGCCAGCAGTTACTCGGAGGGTAAAGATACGCAGTATTTT. Its protein product is CASSYSEGKDTQYF.

The rearrangement links TRBV27 to TRBJ1-1, with D possibly being TRBD1 (5 bases). The V end lost 0 bases, the J end lost 1 base, and 9 bases lay between the germline ends. This CDR3 is built from 15 residues. The V gene's germline CDR1 is MNHEY and CDR2 SMNVEV (reference sequence). CDR3 residues: CASSLSRGGNTEAFF. In nucleotides, the CDR3 is TGTGCCAGCAGTTTATCTCGGGGGGGGAACACTGAAGCTTTCTTT.

The chain joins TRBV28 to TRBJ2-5; D possibly corresponds to TRBD2 (5 bases). Germline CDR1 reads MDHEN; CDR2 reads SYDVKM. The V and J ends lost 8 bases and 5 bases respectively, with 12 bases between them. The CDR3 spans 12 residues. The CDR3 spells CASAGVSETQYF. Here the CDR3 DNA reads TGTGCCAGCGCCGGGGTTTCGGAGACCCAGTACTTC.

The genes are TRBV23-1 and TRBJ1-1; D ambiguous. TRBV23-1 is marked as an open reading frame, function uncertain. Between the trimmed V and J ends, which lost 1 base and 11 bases, there was a span of 11 bases. The CDR3 totals 12 residues. The DNA of the CDR3 is TGCGCCAGCAGTCAATTCCGTTTAGGTGCTTTCTTT. It codes for CASSQFRLGAFF.

V usage is TRBV19 and J usage is TRBJ2-5; possibly TRBD2 for D (6 bases). The length of the CDR3 is 14 residues. Per the germline V gene, CDR1 is LNHDA and CDR2 is SQIVND (reference sequence). With 1 base removed from V and 2 bases from J, the gap between germline ends came to 8 bases. The CDR3 coding sequence is TGTGCCAGTAGTATAGTAGGGACTCAAGAGACCCAGTACTTC. Its translation is CASSIVGTQETQYF.

Judged by abundance, this clone is large. The chain uses TRBV7-6 and TRBJ2-7; possibly TRBD1 for D (6 bases). Germline CDR1 SGHVS, CDR2 FNYEAQ. The V end was cut by 5 bases, the J end by 5 bases, with 13 bases between. The CDR3 has 13 residues. CDR3 loop: CASSLGTSNEQYF. The CDR3 nucleotides read TGTGCCAGCAGCCTTGGGACATCCAACGAGCAGTACTTC.

This clone rates as large. This rearrangement joins TRBV4-1 to TRBJ2-2; D not certain. Germline V gene lookup returns CDR1 MGHRA and CDR2 YSYEKL. The CDR3 totals 15 residues. The V and J ends lost 4 bases and 7 bases respectively, with 16 bases between them. CDR3 loop: CASSPWGTAGGELFF. CDR3 nucleotides: TGCGCCAGCAGCCCCTGGGGTACGGCCGGCGGGGAGCTGTTTTTT.

CDR3 amino acids: CASSQDPLTGALGYTF. CDR3 nucleotide sequence: TGCGCCAGCAGCCAAGACCCACTGACAGGGGCGCTAGGCTACACCTTC. The chain uses TRBV4-3 and TRBJ1-2; TRBD1 agrees at 8 bases. CDR3 length: 16 residues. Germline CDR1 and CDR2: LGHNA and YSLEER. The trim removed 0 bases at V and 8 bases at J, leaving 11 bases unmatched.

This clone is large by share. This chain joins TRBV2 and TRBJ1-3; D might be TRBD1 (6 bases). V was shortened by 8 bases and J by 4 bases, with 24 bases between the two germline ends. Looked up from germline, CDR1 is SNHLY and CDR2 is FYNNEI. This CDR3 spans 17 amino acids. In DNA, the CDR3 is TGTGCCAGCCGGGAGGGACACGGGGCCGAGTTCGGAAACACCATATATTTT. Its translation: CASREGHGAEFGNTIYF.